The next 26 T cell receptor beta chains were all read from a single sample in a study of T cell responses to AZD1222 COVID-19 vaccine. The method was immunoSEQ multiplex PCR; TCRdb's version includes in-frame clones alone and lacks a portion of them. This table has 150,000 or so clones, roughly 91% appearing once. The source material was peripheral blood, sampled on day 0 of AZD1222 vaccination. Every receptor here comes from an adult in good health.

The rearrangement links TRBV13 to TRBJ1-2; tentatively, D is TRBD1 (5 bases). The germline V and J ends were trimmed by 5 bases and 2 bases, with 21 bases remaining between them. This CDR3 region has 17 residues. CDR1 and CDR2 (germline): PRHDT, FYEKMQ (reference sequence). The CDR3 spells CASSPSSGRATNYGYTF. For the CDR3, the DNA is TGTGCCAGCAGCCCGTCTTCGGGCAGGGCCACAAACTATGGCTACACCTTC.

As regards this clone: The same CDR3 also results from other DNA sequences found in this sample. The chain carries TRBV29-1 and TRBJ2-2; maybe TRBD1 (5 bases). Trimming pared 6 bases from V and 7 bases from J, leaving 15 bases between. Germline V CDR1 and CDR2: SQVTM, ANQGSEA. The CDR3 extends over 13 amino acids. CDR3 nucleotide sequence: TGCAGCGTCACACAGGTTGCGGACGGGGAGCTGTTTTTT. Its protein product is CSVTQVADGELFF.

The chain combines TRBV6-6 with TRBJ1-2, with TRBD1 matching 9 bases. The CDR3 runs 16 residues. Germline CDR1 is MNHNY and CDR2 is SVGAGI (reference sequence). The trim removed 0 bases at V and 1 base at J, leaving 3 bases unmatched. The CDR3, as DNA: TGTGCCAGCAGTTACTCGGGGGACAGGGATAACTATGGCTACACCTTC. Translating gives CASSYSGDRDNYGYTF.

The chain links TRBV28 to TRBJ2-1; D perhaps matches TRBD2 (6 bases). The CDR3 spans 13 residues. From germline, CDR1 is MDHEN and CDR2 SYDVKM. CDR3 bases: TGTCAGTCTGGGGGACTCGTCTACAATGAGCAGTTCTTC. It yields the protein CQSGGLVYNEQFF.

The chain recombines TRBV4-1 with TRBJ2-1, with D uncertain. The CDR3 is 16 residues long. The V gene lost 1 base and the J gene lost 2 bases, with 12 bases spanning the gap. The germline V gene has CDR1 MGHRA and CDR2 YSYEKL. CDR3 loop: CASSQAHNSPYNEQFF. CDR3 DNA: TGCGCCAGCAGCCAAGCCCACAACTCGCCCTACAATGAGCAGTTCTTC.

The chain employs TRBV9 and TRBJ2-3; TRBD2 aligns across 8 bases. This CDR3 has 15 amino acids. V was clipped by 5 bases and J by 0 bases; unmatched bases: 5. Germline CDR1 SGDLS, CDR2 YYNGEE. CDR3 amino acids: CASSRSGASTDTQYF. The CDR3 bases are TGTGCCAGCAGTCGTAGCGGGGCTAGCACAGATACGCAGTATTTT.

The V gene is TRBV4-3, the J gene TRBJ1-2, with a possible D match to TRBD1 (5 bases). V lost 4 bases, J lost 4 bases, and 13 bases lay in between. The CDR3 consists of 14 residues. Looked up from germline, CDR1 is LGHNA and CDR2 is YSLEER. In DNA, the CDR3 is TGCGCCAGCAGCCCACGGGGCTCCGCCTATGGCTACACCTTC. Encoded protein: CASSPRGSAYGYTF.

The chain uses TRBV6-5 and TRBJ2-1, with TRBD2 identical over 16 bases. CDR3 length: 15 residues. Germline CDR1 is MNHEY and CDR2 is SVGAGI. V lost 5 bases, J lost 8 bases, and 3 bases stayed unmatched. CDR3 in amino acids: CASSRGLAGGDEQFF. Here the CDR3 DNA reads TGTGCCAGCAGTAGGGGACTAGCGGGAGGGGATGAGCAGTTCTTC.

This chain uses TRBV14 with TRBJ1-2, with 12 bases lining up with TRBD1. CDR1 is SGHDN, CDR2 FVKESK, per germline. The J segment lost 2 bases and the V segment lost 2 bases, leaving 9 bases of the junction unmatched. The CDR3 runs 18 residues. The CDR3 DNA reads TGTGCCAGCAGCCAAAATCCGGGACAGGGGGCCAAGAACTATGGCTACACCTTC. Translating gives CASSQNPGQGAKNYGYTF. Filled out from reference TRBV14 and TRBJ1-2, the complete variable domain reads EAGVTQFPSHSVIEKGQTVTLRCDPISGHDNLYWYRRVMGKEIKFLLHFVKESKQDESGMPNNRFLAERTGGTYSTLKVQPAELEDSGVYFCASSQNPGQGAKNYGYTFGSGTRLTVV.

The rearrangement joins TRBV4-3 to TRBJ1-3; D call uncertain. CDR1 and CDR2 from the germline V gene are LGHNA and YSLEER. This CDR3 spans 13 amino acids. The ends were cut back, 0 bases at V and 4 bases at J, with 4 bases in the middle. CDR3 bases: TGCGCCAGCAGCCAAGAGAGGGGAAACACCATATATTTT. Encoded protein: CASSQERGNTIYF.

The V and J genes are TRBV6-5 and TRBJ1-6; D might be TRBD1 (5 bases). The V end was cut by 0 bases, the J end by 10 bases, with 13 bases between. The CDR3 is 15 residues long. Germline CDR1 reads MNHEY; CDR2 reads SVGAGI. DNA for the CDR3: TGTGCCAGCAGTTACTCGGAGGGGTTCTACTCACCCCTCCACTTT. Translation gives CASSYSEGFYSPLHF.

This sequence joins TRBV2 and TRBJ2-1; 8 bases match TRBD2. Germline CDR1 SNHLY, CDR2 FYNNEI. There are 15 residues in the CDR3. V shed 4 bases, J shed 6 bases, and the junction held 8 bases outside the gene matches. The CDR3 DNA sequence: TGTGCCAGCAGTGTCGCGGGAGGTACGTTCAATGAGCAGTTCTTC. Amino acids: CASSVAGGTFNEQFF.

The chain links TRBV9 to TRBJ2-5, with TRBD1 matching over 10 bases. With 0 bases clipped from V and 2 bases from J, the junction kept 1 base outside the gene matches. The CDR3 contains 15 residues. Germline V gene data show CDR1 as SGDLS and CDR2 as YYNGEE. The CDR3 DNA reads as TGTGCCAGCAGCGTAGGGGACAGGGGACAAGAGACCCAGTACTTC. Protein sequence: CASSVGDRGQETQYF.

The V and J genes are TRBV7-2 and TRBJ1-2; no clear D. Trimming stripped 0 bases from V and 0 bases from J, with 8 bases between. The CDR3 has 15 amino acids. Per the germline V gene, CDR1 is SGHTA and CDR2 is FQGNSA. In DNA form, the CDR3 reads TGTGCCAGCAGCTTAGCCCATGAGGCTAACTATGGCTACACCTTC. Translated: CASSLAHEANYGYTF.

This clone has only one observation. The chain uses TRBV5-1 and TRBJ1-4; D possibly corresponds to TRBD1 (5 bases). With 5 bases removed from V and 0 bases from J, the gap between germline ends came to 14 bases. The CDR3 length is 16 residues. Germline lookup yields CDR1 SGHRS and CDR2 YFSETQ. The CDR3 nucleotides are TGCGCCAGCAGATCAGGGTTGTCTGCAACTAATGAAAAACTGTTTTTT. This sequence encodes CASRSGLSATNEKLFF.

The CDR3 sequence: CASSPIGQGINQPQHF. Written as DNA, the CDR3 is TGTGCCAGCAGCCCCATCGGACAGGGGATCAATCAGCCCCAGCATTTT. The chain recombines TRBV7-9 with TRBJ1-5, with 9 bases aligning to TRBD1. The trim removed 5 bases at V and 3 bases at J, leaving 8 bases unmatched. In germline, CDR1 is SEHNR, CDR2 FQNEAQ (reference sequence). The CDR3 runs to 16 residues.

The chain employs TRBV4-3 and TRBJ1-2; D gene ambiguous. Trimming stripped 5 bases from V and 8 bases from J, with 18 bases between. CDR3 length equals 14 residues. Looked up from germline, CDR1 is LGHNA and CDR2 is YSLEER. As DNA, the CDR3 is TGCGCCAGCAGCGCATCCCACGGGGAGCGCGGCTACACCTTC. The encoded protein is CASSASHGERGYTF.

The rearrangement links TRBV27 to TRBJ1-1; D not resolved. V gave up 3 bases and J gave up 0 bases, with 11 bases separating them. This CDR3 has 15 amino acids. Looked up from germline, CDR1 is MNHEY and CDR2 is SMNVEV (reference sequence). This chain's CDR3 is CASSFSEDLNTEAFF. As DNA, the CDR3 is TGTGCCAGCAGTTTTTCCGAGGACTTGAACACTGAAGCTTTCTTT.

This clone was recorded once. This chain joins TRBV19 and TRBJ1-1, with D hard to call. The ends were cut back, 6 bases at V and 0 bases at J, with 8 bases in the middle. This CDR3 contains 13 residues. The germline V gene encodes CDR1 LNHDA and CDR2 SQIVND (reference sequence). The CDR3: CASRRQLNTEAFF. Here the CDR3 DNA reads TGTGCCAGTAGGAGGCAGCTGAACACTGAAGCTTTCTTT.

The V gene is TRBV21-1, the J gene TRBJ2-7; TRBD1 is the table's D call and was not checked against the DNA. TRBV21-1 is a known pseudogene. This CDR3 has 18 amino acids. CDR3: CASSSKGQPRVVTYEQYF. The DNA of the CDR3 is TGTGCCAGCAGCAGTAAGGGACAGCCCCGAGTCGTAACCTACGAGCAGTACTTC.

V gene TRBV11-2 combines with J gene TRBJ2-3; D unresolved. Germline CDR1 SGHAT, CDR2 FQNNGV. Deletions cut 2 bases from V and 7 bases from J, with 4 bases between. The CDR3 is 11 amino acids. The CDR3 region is CASSLQNTQYF. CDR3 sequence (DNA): TGTGCCAGCAGCTTACAAAATACGCAGTATTTT.

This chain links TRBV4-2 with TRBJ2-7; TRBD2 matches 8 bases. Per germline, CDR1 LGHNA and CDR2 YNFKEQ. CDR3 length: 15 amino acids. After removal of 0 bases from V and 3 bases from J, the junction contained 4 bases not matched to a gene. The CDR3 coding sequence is TGTGCCAGCAGCCAAGAAAACAGCGGGGGCTACGAGCAGTACTTC. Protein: CASSQENSGGYEQYF.

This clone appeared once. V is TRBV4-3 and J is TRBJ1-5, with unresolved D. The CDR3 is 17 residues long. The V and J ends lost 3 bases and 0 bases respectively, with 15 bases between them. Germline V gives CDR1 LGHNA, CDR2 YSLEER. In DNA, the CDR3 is TGCGCCAGCAGCCAGAACCTCTGGACCAATAGCAATCAGCCCCAGCATTTT. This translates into CASSQNLWTNSNQPQHF.

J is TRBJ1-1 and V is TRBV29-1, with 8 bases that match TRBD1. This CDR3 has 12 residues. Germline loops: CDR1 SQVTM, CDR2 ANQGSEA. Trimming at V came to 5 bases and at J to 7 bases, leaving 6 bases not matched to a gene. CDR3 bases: TGCAGCGTTCTAAAAGGACAGGGTGAAGCTTTCTTT. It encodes CSVLKGQGEAFF.

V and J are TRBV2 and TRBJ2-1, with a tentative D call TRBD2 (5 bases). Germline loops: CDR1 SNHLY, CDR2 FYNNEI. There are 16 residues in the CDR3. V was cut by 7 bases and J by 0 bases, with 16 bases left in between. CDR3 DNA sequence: TGTGCCAGCACCATAATCACTAGAACCTCCTACAATGAGCAGTTCTTC. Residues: CASTIITRTSYNEQFF.

The CDR3 reads CASSWSMNTEAFF. In nucleotides, the CDR3 is TGCGCCAGCAGCTGGTCCATGAACACTGAAGCTTTCTTT. The chain couples TRBV5-1 to TRBJ1-1; no definite D call. Germline V gene data show CDR1 as SGHRS and CDR2 as YFSETQ. Trimming removed 3 bases at V and 0 bases at J, with 6 bases between. The CDR3 loop spans 13 amino acids. Variable domain in full (rest from reference TRBV5-1 and TRBJ1-1): KAGVTQTPRYLIKTRGQQVTLSCSPISGHRSVSWYQQTPGQGLQFLFEYFSETQRNKGNFPGRFSGRQFSNSRSEMNVSTLELGDSALYLCASSWSMNTEAFFGQGTRLTVV.